The present T cell receptor (beta chain) was sequenced within a study of shared clonotypes between healthy human individuals. Assay: immunoSEQ multiplex PCR; the TCRdb copy retains only in-frame clones and omits some. The sample carries about 480,000 clones, almost 80% recorded once. This clone was found a few times. The CDR3 has 14 amino acids. The germline gives CDR1 MNHNS, CDR2 SASEGT. V was clipped by 6 bases and J by 4 bases, with 12 bases between them. The V and J genes are TRBV6-1 and TRBJ2-2; no reliable D call. The sequenced sample was PBMCs. This clonotype originated in a middle-aged woman in good health. Some clones in this sample may be carry-over from other donors' samples. CDR3 DNA: TGTGCCAGCAGCCTCCCCGACCCCACCGGGGAGCTGTTTTTT. Its protein product is CASSLPDPTGELFF.